This entry lists 6 T cell receptor beta chains sequenced from one sample in a study of cytotoxic CD8 clonotypes in ibrutinib-treated CLL. Assay: immunoSEQ multiplex PCR; the TCRdb copy retains only in-frame clones and omits some. The profile shows around 300,000 clones, roughly 85% of them singletons. Sequenced here: PBMCs, sampled before ibrutinib treatment. These receptors all stem from a human donor with chronic lymphocytic leukemia.

CDR3 protein: CASSLERATPARQFF. The CDR3 nucleotides read TGCGCCAGCAGCTTGGAGAGGGCAACGCCCGCGCGGCAGTTCTTC. V and J are TRBV5-1 and TRBJ2-1, with D perhaps TRBD2 (5 bases). Germline V gives CDR1 SGHRS, CDR2 YFSETQ. The CDR3 has 15 amino acids. Trimming removed 0 bases from V and 12 bases from J, with 19 bases in between.

The genes are TRBV6-1 and TRBJ2-7; 11 nucleotides align to TRBD1. The V and J ends lost 10 bases and 2 bases, in that order; junction bases with no gene match: 10. The CDR3 covers 15 residues. CDR1 MNHNS and CDR2 SASEGT come from the germline V gene. DNA for the CDR3: TGTGCCACCTTAGGATTGGGACAGGGGGCCTACGAGCAGTACTTC. Translation gives CATLGLGQGAYEQYF.

This clone was seen once. This sequence joins TRBV5-1 and TRBJ2-1; 8 bases align to TRBD2. Losses at the gene ends were 0 bases for V and 5 bases for J; bases not matched to a gene: 7. The CDR3 has 16 amino acids. Per the germline V gene, CDR1 is SGHRS and CDR2 is YFSETQ. CDR3 in DNA: TGCGCCAGCAGCTTGGGTCCGGGACTAGTAAACAATGAGCAGTTCTTC. Translation gives CASSLGPGLVNNEQFF.

The gene calls are TRBV7-2 and TRBJ2-1; 14 positions match TRBD2. J was trimmed by 0 bases and V by 4 bases; bases with no gene match: 8. The CDR3 is 19 amino acids. Germline CDR1 reads SGHTA; CDR2 reads FQGNSA. CDR3 nucleotide sequence: TGTGCCAGCAGCTCGGGCCCGGGACTAGCGGGGGCCTCCTACAATGAGCAGTTCTTC. Translation gives CASSSGPGLAGASYNEQFF.

V usage is TRBV4-3 and J usage is TRBJ2-7; D gene ambiguous. Germline V gene data show CDR1 as LGHNA and CDR2 as YSLEER. The CDR3 loop spans 15 amino acids. The germline V and J ends were trimmed by 0 bases and 3 bases, with 12 bases remaining between them. The CDR3 reads CASSQDRFPIYEQYF. As DNA, the CDR3 is TGCGCCAGCAGCCAAGATCGTTTCCCCATCTACGAGCAGTACTTC.

The V gene is TRBV6-4, the J gene TRBJ1-2; D remains unclear. Germline V gene sequence: CDR1 MRHNA, CDR2 SNTAGT. The CDR3 covers 12 residues. V was cut by 2 bases and J by 3 bases, with 4 bases left in between. CDR3: CASSDRDYGYTF. Here the CDR3 DNA reads TGTGCCAGCAGTGACAGGGACTATGGCTACACCTTC.